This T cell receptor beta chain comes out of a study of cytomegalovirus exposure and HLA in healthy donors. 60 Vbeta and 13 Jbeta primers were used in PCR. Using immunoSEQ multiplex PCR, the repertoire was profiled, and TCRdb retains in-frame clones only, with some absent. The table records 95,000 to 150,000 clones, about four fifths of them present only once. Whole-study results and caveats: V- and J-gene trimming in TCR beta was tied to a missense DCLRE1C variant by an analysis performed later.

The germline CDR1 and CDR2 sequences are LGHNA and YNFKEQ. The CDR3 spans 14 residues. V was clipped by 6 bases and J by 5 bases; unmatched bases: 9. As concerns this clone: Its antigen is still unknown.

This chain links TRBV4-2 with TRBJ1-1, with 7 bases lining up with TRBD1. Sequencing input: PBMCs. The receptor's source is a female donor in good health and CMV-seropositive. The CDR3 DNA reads TGTGCCAGCAGGAAAGGACAGGAGGGGACTGAAGCTTTCTTT. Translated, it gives CASRKGQEGTEAFF.